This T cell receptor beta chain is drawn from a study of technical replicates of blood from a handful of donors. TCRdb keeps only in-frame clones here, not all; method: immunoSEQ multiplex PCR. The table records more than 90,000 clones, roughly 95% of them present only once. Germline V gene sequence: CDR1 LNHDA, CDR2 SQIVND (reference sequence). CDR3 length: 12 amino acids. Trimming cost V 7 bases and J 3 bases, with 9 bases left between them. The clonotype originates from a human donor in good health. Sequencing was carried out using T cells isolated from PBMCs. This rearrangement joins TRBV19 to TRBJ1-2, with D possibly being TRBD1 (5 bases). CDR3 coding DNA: TGTGCCAGTATTCGGGGGGACTATGGCTACACCTTC. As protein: CASIRGDYGYTF.